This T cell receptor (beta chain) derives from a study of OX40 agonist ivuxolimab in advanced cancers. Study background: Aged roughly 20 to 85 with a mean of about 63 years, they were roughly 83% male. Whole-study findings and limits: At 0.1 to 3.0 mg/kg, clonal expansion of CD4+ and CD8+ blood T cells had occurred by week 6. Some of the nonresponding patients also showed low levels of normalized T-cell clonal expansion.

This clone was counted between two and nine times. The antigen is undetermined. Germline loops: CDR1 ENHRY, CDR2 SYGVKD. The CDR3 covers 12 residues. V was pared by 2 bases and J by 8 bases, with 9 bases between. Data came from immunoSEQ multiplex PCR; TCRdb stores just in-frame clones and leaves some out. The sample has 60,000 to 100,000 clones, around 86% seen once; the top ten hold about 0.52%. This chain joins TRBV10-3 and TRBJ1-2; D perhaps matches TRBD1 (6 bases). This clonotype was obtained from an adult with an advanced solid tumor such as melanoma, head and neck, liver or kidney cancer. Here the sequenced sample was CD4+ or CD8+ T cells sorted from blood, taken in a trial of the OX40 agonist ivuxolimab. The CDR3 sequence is CAISEGQGGYTF. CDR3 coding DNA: TGTGCCATCAGTGAGGGGCAGGGGGGCTACACCTTC.